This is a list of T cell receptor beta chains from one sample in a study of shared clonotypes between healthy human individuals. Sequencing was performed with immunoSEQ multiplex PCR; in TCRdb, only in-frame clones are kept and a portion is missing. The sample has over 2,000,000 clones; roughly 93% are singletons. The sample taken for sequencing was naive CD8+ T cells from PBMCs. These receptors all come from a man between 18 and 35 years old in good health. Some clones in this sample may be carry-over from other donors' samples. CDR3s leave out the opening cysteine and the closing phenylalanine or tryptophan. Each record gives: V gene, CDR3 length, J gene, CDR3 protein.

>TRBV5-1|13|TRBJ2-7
ASSGPLAAAYEQY
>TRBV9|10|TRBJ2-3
ASSVVSDTQY
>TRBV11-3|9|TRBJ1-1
ASSSDRGAF
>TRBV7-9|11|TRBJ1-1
ASSLHDREAPF
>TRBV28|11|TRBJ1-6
ASTIPGPPPLH
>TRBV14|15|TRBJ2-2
ASSQDSAGVFTGELF
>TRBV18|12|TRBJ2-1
ASSQERSYNEQF
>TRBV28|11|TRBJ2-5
ASSFRGQETQY
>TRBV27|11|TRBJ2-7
ASTWAVGYEQY
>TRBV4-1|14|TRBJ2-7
ASSHNRLAGEGEQY
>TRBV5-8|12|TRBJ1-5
ASSFGYSNQPQH
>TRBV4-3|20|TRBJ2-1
ASSQDRGLAGGPREVFDEQF
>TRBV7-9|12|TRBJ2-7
ASSHRDSSYEQY
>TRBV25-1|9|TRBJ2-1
ASYYVGEQF
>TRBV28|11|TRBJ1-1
ASSLRGVTEAF
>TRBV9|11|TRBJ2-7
ASSVNSAYEQY
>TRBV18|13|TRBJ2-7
ASSPFFSHSYEQY
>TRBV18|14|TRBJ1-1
ASSPGGQNYNTEAF
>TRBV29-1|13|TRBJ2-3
SATETSGSPDTQY
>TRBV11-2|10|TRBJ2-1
ASSWEGNEQF
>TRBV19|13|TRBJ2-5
ASSPNRGPVGGQY
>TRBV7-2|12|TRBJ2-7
ASSPNPADYEQY
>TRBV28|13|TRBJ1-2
ASSLAGQGNYGYT
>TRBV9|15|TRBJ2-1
ASSPDGASGSYNEQF
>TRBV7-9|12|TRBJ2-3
ASSSIPGPDTQY
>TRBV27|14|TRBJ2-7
ASSSGTLSSSYEQY
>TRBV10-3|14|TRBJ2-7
AISESRGGNTYEQY
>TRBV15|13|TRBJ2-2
ATSTGTENTGELF
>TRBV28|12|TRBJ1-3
ASRDRTGGNTIY
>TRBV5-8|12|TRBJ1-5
ASSLGLQNQPQH
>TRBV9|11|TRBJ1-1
ASSVGRATEAF
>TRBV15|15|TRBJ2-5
ATSLLVTGEGQETQY
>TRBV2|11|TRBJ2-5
ASSDGRGETQY
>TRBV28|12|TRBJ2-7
ASSHRDSSYEQY
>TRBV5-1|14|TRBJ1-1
ASSLSTGLMNTEAF
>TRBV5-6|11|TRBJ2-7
ASSLGGRVEQY
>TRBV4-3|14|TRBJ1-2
ASSQVLSASRDGYT